Sequencing of this T cell receptor (beta chain) was carried out in a study of T cells in Graves' hyperthyroidism and ophthalmopathy. Germline assignment: CDR1 DFQATT and CDR2 SNEGSKA (reference sequence). The CDR3 has 12 amino acids. Trimming took off 5 bases at V and 2 bases at J, with 9 bases between the two ends. Amplification targeted TCR beta CDR3 regions from RNA transcripts. HTBI primers were used for first-round RT-PCR of the TCR CDR3. A single record per CDR3 protein comes from TCRdb applying MiXCR to the multiplex PCR reads. The sample yields about 500,000 distinct CDR3 sequences, about a sixth seen once. This clonotype was seen a few times.

The sample consisted of blood. This sequence joins TRBV20-1 and TRBJ1-2, with D possibly TRBD1 on 5 matching bases. This TCR was sampled from a woman aged 18 to 35 with Graves' ophthalmopathy. CDR3 in DNA: TGCAGTGCTTCAGGGAACAACTATGGCTACACCTTC. Protein: CSASGNNYGYTF.